One TCR beta chain is described in this entry. The antigen it recognizes is unknown. To prepare the library, the immunoSEQ multiplex PCR assay was applied. The multiplex PCR relied on a mix of 60 forward primers for TCR Vbeta segments and 13 reverse primers for TCR Jbeta segments. A multiplex PCR assay on genomic DNA amplified the CDR3 region of rearranged TCR beta genes. On the Illumina HiSeq System, the amplified TCR beta libraries were sequenced as 87-base-pair reads. Per the authors' processing: In a later analysis, about 80 million unique TCR beta chains were counted across the 666 repertoires, and roughly 11 million of these chains were shared by at least two donors. A nearest-neighbor algorithm error-corrected the raw reads and collapsed the reads into unique sequences, merging closely related sequences to remove PCR and sequencing errors. CDR3 sequences were aligned to IMGT reference sequences to assign V, D and J gene segments. Each retained sequence needed at least a six-nucleotide match to both a V gene segment and a J gene segment. Rearrangements were called productive when the CDR3 lacked stop codons and stayed in frame with V and J; all others were non-productive. Following IMGT convention, CDR3 was defined as the stretch from the second conserved V-encoded cysteine to the conserved J-encoded phenylalanine. The earlier analysis of around 640 of the donors excluded sequences that lacked an unambiguous match to a single V gene segment. In an earlier analysis of approximately 590 of the donors, a V segment was called functional when productive rearrangements were above 56.7%, and segregating when the standard deviation between donors exceeded 5%. A statistical classification framework was developed to diagnose cytomegalovirus status using the catalog of TCR beta chain sequences. V and J gene assignment, in a later analysis, came from comparing TCR nucleotide sequences with IMGT/GENE-DB human TR gene sequences. In a later analysis, CDR3 sequences and most-parsimonious VDJ recombination scenarios were assigned using the TCRdist pipeline. In a later analysis, each TCR beta chain was defined by its CDR3 amino acid sequence together with its V-gene family, and reads without a unique V-gene family were excluded. In a later analysis, several hundred highly shared, low-generation-probability nucleotide sequences were removed to address suspected cross-contamination and a sequencing artifact. In a later analysis, a clonal expansion index for each public chain was calculated from normalized within-repertoire ranks of inferred template counts. In a later analysis, generation probabilities were computed with a VDJ recombination model fitted to out-of-frame rearrangements, and the resulting probabilities were checked against IGoR. In a later analysis, TCR-TCR, TCR-HLA and TCR-CMV co-occurrence was scored with hypergeometric tests, and a repertoire-size bias correction was applied to TCR pairs. False discovery rates were estimated in a later analysis by permuting HLA or CMV assignments 20 times. In a later analysis, co-occurring TCRs were grouped with DBSCAN, and TCRdist sequence similarity was added when clustering was performed within HLA-allele-positive subsets. Repertoires with fewer than 30,000 or more than 120,000 public chains were left out of co-occurrence clustering, as were a few repertoires with anomalous nucleotide sharing. Sourced from immuneACCESS, this table was stored by TCRdb with only in-frame sequences that have V and J called. A share of the clones is absent; for the studies checked, an unresolved V gene accounts for under half, and the remainder has no known explanation. V and J calls and clone size follow that table, whereas D and trimming were derived from the DNA. The sample's table covers roughly 120,000 clones. The top ten constitute 2.2% of the sample.

The germline V gene specifies MNHEY as CDR1 and SVGAGI as CDR2. The cysteine opens and the phenylalanine closes a CDR3 of 11 amino acids. This entry keeps only the CDR3 DNA: 33 bases, framed from base 1. V loses 6 bases of germline sequence and J loses 8 bases, and the interval between the two ends is 10 bases. This sample was taken from a study of cytomegalovirus exposure and HLA in healthy donors (dated by TCRdb to 2016 to 2017). Context from the whole study: According to an earlier analysis of a few hundred of the donors, some 180 million T cells yielded 100 million or so unique TCR beta sequences and 276 Gb of sequence data. The study was designed to test whether signatures of past pathogen exposure could be identified by cataloging public T cell receptors. Every repertoire in the discovery cohort had been generated on one and the same sequencing platform. In addition to the first cohort of hundreds of subjects, a separate validation cohort of approximately 130 different subjects was used. An early release that covered roughly 600 HLA-typed donors contained about 300 gigabases of sequencing data and tens of millions of unique TCR sequences. The later analysis used no new phenotypic data to find candidate immune exposures, relying instead on TCR beta sequences and their occurrence across donors. A later analysis re-analyzed previously published TCR beta repertoires from hundreds of donors and added high-resolution HLA genotyping to study TCR occurrence patterns. Using immunosequencing, the study profiled T cell repertoires from fewer than 850 subjects and related those repertoires to cytomegalovirus serostatus. High-throughput TCR immunosequencing, statistical association of individual TCRs with disease status, and machine learning were combined to predict cytomegalovirus infection status. A later genetic analysis took genome-wide SNP genotypes for 398 of the 666 donors and used that subset as a discovery cohort. Several DR-DQ haplotypes were treated as single units for association and clustering because of strong linkage in the cohort. Both class I and class II loci were covered by HLA typing, at four-digit resolution. The number of typed donors differed by locus: about 629-630 for A, B, C, DRB1 and DQB1; roughly 510 for DQA1; 606 for DPA1; and about 470 for DPB1. Among the 398 genotyped donors, approximately 82% belonged to the genetic ancestry cluster associated with self-reported Caucasian donors. Donor age, sex, ethnicity and CMV serostatus were compiled together with the repertoire data. An earlier analysis of approximately 630 of the donors applied high-throughput TCR beta sequencing to assess whether each TCR beta V gene segment acted as functional or pseudogenic. Among about 400 genotyped donors of the cohort, an average of approximately 220,000 unique TCR beta nucleotide sequences was sequenced per donor, of which about 20% were non-productive.

Paper-wide results and their limitations: Cytomegalovirus status was reported to be diagnosed by the classifier with high specificity and sensitivity in both the original and validation cohorts. While some public TCRs were present in many individuals, most TCR sequences turned up only very rarely across donors. Linkage disequilibrium might explain the correlated functional status among segregating V segments, but an unknown experimental factor could not be excluded. In this cohort, only TCR beta chains were sequenced, and detectable features were limited by the absence of alpha or paired-chain data. The study gave a list of 150 to 200 TCR beta chains associated with cytomegalovirus. A further reported finding was that TCR beta sequences accurately predicted the HLA-A and HLA-B alleles for most subjects in the first cohort. In a later genetic analysis, fewer N-insertions in productive TCRs were reported among donors in an Asian-associated ancestry cluster than the approximately 670-donor mean. CMV serostatus was the only immune exposure information available for the cohort. V-gene and J-gene trimming of TCR beta chains was associated with a missense DCLRE1C variant in a later genetic analysis, and the association was replicated in an independent cohort. The presence/absence analyses assumed that sequencing depth was roughly uniform across donors, and that assumption may not be true. When HLA alleles, especially DR and DQ, strongly co-occurred, TCR associations were difficult to assign to individual alleles. A later analysis reported that several top co-occurrence clusters appeared linked to parvovirus B19, influenza, CMV and Epstein-Barr virus. At a false discovery rate of 0.05, a later analysis linked under 20,000 TCR beta sequences to specific HLA alleles. Because HLA typing was missing for some donors at each locus, association tests included only the typed subset. Three of the identified cytomegalovirus-associated TCR beta chains were confirmed in vitro to be specific for cytomegalovirus antigens. In a later analysis, most CMV-associated TCR beta chains were found to appear HLA-restricted, with HLA associations seemingly driven largely by CMV exposure. A cluster of highly shared sequence variants was judged likely to be a technical artifact of the sequencing pipeline. Because counts were too low, more than 15 rarely observed V segments, including chromosome 9 orphons, were left out of the earlier analysis of several hundred of the donors. It was suggested by the authors that the approach could potentially be generalized to other disease states and immunological phenotypes. In a later analysis, HLA-associated TCR beta chains showed more clonal expansion and lower generation probabilities than non-associated chains that were equally common. Because the 87-base-pair reads could not distinguish some IMGT-functional V segments, including TRBV6-2 and TRBV6-3, those segments were excluded. An earlier analysis of 450 to 750 of the donors showed that most TCR beta V segments appeared in productive rearrangements either about 87% or about 30% of the time, which broadly matched IMGT annotations. A later analysis found that TCR association rates varied across HLA loci, with DRB1 alleles showing the most associated TCRs and HLA-C alleles the fewest.

The cohort comprised some 680 healthy bone marrow donors. At the time of sampling, every cohort member was nominally healthy, though immune exposures that went unrecorded were likely present. The donor tested CMV seronegative, placing the donor among the 300 to 450 seronegative members of the cohort. Each donor provided a peripheral blood sample, and peripheral blood mononuclear cells were used for TCR beta sequencing. The Qiagen DNeasy Blood Extraction Kit was used to extract genomic DNA from the blood cell samples. The sequencing sample was made of PBMCs. The sequence was collected from a man aged 35-49 years in good health and CMV-seronegative. The rearrangement joined TRBV6-5 to TRBJ1-2; TRBD1 is perhaps the D gene, given 5 matching bases. The CDR3 is CASRDNGGYTF. The sequenced DNA: TGTGCCAGCAGGGACAATGGGGGCTACACCTTC.